This T cell receptor beta chain was retrieved from a study of control samples from healthy donors and cancer patients. Germline-derived CDR1 and CDR2 are LGHNT and FRNRAP. V lost 7 bases to trimming and J lost 2 bases, with 11 bases between them. The CDR3 length is 13 residues. Sequenced by immunoSEQ multiplex PCR; TCRdb stores in-frame clones only, minus some. The sample lists some 150,000 clones, just over 95% occurring once. Sequenced: blood. The chain carries TRBV12-5 and TRBJ1-1, with no clear D. The TCR originated in a woman in her thirties in good health. This CDR3 is CASAPRSNTEAFF. The CDR3 region has the DNA TGTGCTAGTGCCCCGAGGAGCAACACTGAAGCTTTCTTT. Variable domain in full (rest from reference TRBV12-5 and TRBJ1-1): DARVTQTPRHKVTEMGQEVTMRCQPILGHNTVFWYRQTMMQGLELLAYFRNRAPLDDSGMPKDRFSAEMPDATLATLKIQPSEPRDSAVYFCASAPRSNTEAFFGQGTRLTVV.